This T cell receptor (beta chain) came from a study of cytomegalovirus exposure and HLA in healthy donors. The PCR made use of 60 Vbeta and 13 Jbeta primers. TCRdb's copy holds only in-frame clones and misses some; the assay was immunoSEQ multiplex PCR. The table records about 190,000 clones, roughly 80% of them present only once. V lost 3 bases to trimming and J lost 6 bases, with 15 bases between them. CDR1 is SGDLS and CDR2 is YYNGEE in the germline V gene. This CDR3 is 15 amino acids long. The TCR comes from a man between 50 and 59 years old in good health and CMV-seronegative. Sample: PBMCs. The chain combines TRBV9 with TRBJ2-2; a possible D gene is TRBD2 (7 bases). The CDR3 loop reads CASSEGGGWAGELFF. In nucleotides, the CDR3 is TGTGCCAGCAGCGAGGGGGGGGGCTGGGCCGGGGAGCTGTTTTTT.